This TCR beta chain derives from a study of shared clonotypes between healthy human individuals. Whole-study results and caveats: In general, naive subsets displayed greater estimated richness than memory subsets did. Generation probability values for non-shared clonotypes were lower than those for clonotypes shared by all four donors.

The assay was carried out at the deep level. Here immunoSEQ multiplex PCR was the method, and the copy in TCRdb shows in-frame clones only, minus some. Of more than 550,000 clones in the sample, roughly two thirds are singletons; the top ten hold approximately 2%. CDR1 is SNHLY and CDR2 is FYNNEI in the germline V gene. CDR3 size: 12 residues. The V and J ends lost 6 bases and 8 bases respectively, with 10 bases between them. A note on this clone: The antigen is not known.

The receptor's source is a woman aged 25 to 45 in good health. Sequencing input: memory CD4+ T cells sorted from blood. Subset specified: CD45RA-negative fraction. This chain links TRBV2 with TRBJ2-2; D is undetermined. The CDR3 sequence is CASRDLQGELFF. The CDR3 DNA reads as TGTGCCAGCAGGGACCTTCAGGGGGAGCTGTTTTTT.